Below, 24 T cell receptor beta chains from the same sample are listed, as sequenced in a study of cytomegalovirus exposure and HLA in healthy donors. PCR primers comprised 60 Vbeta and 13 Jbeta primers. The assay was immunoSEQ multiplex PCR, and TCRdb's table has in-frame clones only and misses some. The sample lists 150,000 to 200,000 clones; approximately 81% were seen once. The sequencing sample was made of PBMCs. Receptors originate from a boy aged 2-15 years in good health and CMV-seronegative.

The CDR3 protein is CSVLELAKNIQYF. CDR3 sequence (DNA): TGCAGCGTTCTGGAGCTAGCCAAAAACATTCAGTACTTC. V and J are TRBV29-1 and TRBJ2-4; D is unresolved. This CDR3 is built from 13 residues. V was trimmed by 5 bases and J by 0 bases, leaving 8 bases between them. Germline CDR1 SQVTM, CDR2 ANQGSEA.

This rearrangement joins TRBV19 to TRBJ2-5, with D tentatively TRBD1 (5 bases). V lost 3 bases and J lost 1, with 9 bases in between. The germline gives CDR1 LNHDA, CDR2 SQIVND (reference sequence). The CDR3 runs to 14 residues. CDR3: CASSIQGAQETQYF. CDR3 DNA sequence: TGTGCCAGTAGTATCCAAGGGGCCCAAGAGACCCAGTACTTC. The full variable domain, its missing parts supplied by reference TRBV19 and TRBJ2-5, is DGGITQSPKYLFRKEGQNVTLSCEQNLNHDAMYWYRQDPGQGLRLIYYSQIVNDFQKGDIAEGYSVSREKKESFPLTVTSAQKNPTAFYLCASSIQGAQETQYFGPGTRLLVL.

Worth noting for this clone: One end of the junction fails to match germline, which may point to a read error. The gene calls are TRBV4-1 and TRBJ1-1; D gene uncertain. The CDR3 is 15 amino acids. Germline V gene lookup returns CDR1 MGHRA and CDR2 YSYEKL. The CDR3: CASSQIEALNAEAFF. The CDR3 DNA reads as TGCGCCAGCAGCCAAATTGAGGCACTGAACGCTGAAGCTTTCTTT.

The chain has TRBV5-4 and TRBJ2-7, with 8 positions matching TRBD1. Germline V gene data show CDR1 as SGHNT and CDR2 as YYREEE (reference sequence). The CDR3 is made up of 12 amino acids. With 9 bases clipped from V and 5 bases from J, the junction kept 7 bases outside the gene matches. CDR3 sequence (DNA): TGTGCCACCCGACAGGGGAGAAACGAGCAGTACTTC. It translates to CATRQGRNEQYF.

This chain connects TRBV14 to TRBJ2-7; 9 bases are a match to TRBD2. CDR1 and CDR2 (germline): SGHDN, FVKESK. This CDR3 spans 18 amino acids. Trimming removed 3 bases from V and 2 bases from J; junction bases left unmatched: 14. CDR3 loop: CASSHGLAPGPHTYEQYF. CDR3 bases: TGTGCCAGCAGCCATGGACTAGCGCCGGGGCCCCACACCTACGAGCAGTACTTC.

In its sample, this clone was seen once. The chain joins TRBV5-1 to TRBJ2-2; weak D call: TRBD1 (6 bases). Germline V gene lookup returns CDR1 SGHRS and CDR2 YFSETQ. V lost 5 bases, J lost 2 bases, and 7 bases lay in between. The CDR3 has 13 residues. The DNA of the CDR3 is TGCGCCAGCAGACAGGGAAACACCGGGGAGCTGTTTTTT. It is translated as CASRQGNTGELFF.

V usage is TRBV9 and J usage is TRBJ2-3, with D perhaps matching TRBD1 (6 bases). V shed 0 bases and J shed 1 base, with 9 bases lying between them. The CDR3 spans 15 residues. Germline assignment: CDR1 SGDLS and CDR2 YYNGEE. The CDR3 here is CASSVGWGRTDTQYF. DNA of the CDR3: TGTGCCAGCAGCGTAGGTTGGGGGCGCACAGATACGCAGTATTTT.

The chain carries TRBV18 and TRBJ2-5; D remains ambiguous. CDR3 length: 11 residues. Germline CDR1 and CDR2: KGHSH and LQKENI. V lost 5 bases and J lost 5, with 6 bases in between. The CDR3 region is CASSSGETQYF. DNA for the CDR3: TGTGCCAGCTCATCCGGGGAGACCCAGTACTTC.

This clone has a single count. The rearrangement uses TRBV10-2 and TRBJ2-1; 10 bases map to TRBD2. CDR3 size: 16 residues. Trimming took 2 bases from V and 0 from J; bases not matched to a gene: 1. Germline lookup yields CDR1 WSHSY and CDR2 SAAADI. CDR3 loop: CASSETSGNSYNEQFF. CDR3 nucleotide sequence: TGCGCCAGCAGTGAGACTAGCGGGAACTCCTACAATGAGCAGTTCTTC.

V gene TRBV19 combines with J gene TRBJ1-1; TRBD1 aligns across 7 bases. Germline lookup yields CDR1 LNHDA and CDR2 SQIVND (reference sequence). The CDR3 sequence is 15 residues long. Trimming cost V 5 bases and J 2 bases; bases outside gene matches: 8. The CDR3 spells CASSSPGQYNTEAFF. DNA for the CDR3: TGTGCCAGTAGTTCCCCGGGACAGTACAACACTGAAGCTTTCTTT.

The CDR3 nucleotides read TGTGCCAGCAGTTTGCTCGGACAGACGAACACCGGGGAGCTGTTTTTT. This sequence encodes CASSLLGQTNTGELFF. The V gene is TRBV6-6, the J gene TRBJ2-2, with D perhaps TRBD1 (6 bases). Trimming shortened V by 4 bases and J by 0 bases, and 12 bases separated the two germline ends. Germline CDR1 MNHNY, CDR2 SVGAGI (reference sequence). The CDR3 is 16 amino acids.

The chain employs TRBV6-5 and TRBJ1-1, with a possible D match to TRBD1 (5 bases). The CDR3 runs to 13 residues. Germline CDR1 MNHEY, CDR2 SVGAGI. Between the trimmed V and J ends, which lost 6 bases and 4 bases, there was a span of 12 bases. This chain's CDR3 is CASSPTEATEAFF. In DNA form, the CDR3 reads TGTGCCAGCAGCCCGACAGAAGCCACTGAAGCTTTCTTT.

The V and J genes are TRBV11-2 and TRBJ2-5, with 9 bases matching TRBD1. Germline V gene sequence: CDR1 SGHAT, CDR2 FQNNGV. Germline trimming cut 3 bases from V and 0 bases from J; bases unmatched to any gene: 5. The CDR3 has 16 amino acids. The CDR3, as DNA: TGTGCCAGCAGCTTGAACAGGGGGCTGAACCAAGAGACCCAGTACTTC. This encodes CASSLNRGLNQETQYF. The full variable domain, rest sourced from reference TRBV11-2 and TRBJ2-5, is EAGVAQSPRYKIIEKRQSVAFWCNPISGHATLYWYQQILGQGPKLLIQFQNNGVVDDSQLPKDRFSAERLKGVDSTLKIQPAKLEDSAVYLCASSLNRGLNQETQYFGPGTRLLVL.

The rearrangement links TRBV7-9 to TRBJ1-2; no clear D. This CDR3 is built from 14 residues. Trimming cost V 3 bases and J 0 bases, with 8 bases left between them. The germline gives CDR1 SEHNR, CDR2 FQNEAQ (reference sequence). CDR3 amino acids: CASSFRRANYGYTF. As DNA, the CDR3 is TGTGCCAGCAGCTTCCGAAGAGCTAACTATGGCTACACCTTC.

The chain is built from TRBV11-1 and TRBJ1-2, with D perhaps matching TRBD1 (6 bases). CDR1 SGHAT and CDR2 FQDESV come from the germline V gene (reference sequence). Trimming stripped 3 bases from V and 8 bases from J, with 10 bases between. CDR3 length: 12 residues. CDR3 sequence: CASSLGAGGYTF. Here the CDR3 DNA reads TGTGCCAGCAGCTTGGGGGCTGGCGGCTACACCTTC.

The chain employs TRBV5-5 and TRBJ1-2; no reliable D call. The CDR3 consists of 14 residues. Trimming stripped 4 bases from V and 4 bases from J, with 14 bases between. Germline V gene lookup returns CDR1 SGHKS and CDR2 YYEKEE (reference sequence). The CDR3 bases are TGTGCCAGCAGCGAATACGAGGAATTCTATGGCTACACCTTC. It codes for CASSEYEEFYGYTF.

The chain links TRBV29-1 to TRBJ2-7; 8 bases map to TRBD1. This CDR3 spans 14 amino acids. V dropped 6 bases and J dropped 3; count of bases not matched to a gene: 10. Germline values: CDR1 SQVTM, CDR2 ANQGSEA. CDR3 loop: CSVQTGEIYYEQYF. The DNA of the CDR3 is TGCAGCGTCCAGACAGGGGAAATTTACTACGAGCAGTACTTC.

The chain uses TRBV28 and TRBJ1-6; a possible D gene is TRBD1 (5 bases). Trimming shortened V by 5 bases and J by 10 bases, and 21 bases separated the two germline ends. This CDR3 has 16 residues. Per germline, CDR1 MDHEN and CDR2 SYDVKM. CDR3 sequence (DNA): TGTGCCAGCAGTACGACCCGGAGGGGATCTCCATCACCCCTCCACTTT. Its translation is CASSTTRRGSPSPLHF.

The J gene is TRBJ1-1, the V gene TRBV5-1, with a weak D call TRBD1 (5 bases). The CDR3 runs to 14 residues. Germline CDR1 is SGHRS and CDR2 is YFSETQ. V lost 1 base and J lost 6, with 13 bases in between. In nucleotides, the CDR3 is TGCGCCAGCAGCTTGAACTCCAGGGTCGCTGAAGCTTTCTTT. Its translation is CASSLNSRVAEAFF. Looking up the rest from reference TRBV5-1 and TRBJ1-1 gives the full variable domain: KAGVTQTPRYLIKTRGQQVTLSCSPISGHRSVSWYQQTPGQGLQFLFEYFSETQRNKGNFPGRFSGRQFSNSRSEMNVSTLELGDSALYLCASSLNSRVAEAFFGQGTRLTVV.

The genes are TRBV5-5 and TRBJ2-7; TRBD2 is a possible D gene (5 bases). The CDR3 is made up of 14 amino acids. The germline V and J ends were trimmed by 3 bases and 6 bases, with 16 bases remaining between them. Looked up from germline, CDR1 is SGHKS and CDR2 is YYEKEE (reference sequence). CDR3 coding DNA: TGTGCCAGCAGCTACCTTGCCGGGGTAGGCGAGCAGTACGTC. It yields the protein CASSYLAGVGEQYV.

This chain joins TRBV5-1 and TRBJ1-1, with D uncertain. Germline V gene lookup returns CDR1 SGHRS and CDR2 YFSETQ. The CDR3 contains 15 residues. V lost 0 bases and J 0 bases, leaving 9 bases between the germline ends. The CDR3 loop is CASSLAAGMNTEAFF. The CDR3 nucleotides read TGCGCCAGCAGCTTGGCCGCGGGGATGAACACTGAAGCTTTCTTT.

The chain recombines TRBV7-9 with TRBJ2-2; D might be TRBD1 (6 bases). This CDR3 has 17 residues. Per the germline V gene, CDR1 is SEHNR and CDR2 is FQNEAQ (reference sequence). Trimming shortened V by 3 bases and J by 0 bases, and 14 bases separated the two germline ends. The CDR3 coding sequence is TGTGCCAGCAGCTTTGACAGGCTCACCGCGAACACCGGGGAGCTGTTTTTT. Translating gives CASSFDRLTANTGELFF. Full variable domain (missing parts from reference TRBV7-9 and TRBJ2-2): DTGVSQNPRHKITKRGQNVTFRCDPISEHNRLYWYRQTLGQGPEFLTYFQNEAQLEKSRLLSDRFSAERPKGSFSTLEIQRTEQGDSAMYLCASSFDRLTANTGELFFGEGSRLTVL.

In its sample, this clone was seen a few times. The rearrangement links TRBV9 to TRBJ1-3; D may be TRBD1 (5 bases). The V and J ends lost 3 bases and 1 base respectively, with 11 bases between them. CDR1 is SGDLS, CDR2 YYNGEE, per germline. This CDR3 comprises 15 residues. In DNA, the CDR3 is TGTGCCAGCAGCGAGACGGACATTTCTGGAAACACCATATATTTT. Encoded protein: CASSETDISGNTIYF. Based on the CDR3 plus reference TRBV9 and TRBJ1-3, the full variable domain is DSGVTQTPKHLITATGQRVTLRCSPRSGDLSVYWYQQSLDQGLQFLIQYYNGEERAKGNILERFSAQQFPDLHSELNLSSLELGDSALYFCASSETDISGNTIYFGEGSWLTVV.

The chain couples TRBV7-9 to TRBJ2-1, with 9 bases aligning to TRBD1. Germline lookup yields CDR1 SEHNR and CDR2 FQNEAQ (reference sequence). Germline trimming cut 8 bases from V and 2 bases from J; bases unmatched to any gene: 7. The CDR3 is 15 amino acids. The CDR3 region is CASSLQGATYNEQFF. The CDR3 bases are TGTGCCAGCTCTCTACAGGGGGCTACCTACAATGAGCAGTTCTTC.